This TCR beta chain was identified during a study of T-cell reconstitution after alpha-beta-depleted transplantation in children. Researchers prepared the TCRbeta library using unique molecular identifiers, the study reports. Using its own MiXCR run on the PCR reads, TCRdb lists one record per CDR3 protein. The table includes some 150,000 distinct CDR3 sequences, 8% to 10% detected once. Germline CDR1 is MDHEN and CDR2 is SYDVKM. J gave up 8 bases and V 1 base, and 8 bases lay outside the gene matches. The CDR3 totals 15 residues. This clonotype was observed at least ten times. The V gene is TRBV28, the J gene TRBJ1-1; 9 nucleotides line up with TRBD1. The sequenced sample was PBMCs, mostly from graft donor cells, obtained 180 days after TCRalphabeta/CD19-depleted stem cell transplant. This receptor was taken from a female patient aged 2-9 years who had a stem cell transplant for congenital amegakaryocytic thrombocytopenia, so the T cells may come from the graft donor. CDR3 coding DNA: TGTGCCAGCAGTTTATACGGCACAGGGGGCCCCGAAGCTTTCTTT. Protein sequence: CASSLYGTGGPEAFF. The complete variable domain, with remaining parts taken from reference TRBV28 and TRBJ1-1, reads DVKVTQSSRYLVKRTGEKVFLECVQDMDHENMFWYRQDPGLGLRLIYFSYDVKMKEKGDIPEGYSVSREKKERFSLILESASTNQTSMYLCASSLYGTGGPEAFFGQGTRLTVV.